This passage covers 16 T cell receptor beta chains from one sample sequenced in a study of T cells in Graves' hyperthyroidism and ophthalmopathy. Amplification yielded TCR beta CDR3 regions, with RNA transcripts as the source. HTBI primers were used for first-round RT-PCR of the TCR CDR3. TCRdb itself ran the multiplex PCR reads through MiXCR, one entry per CDR3 protein. The sample shows roughly 500,000 distinct CDR3 sequences, over 35% of them seen only once. The sample taken for sequencing was peripheral blood or thyroid tissue (not recorded which). Receptors were obtained from an adult woman with Graves' disease, either hyperthyroidism or ophthalmopathy (not recorded which).

On this clonotype itself: An end of the junction does not agree with germline; a read error may underlie this. This chain uses TRBV29-1 with TRBJ2-7; TRBD2 is a possible D gene (6 bases). The CDR3 is 11 residues long. Germline V CDR1 and CDR2: SQVTM, ANQGSEA. DNA of the CDR3: TGCAGCGACCGGGACTCCTACGAGCAGTGCTTC. It yields the protein CSDRDSYEQCF.

This clonotype was counted ten times or more. The chain is built from TRBV5-1 and TRBJ1-4; the D is unclear. The CDR3 is 14 amino acids. Per the germline V gene, CDR1 is SGHRS and CDR2 is YFSETQ. V dropped 0 bases and J dropped 8 bases, with 11 bases sitting between them. The CDR3, as DNA: TGCGCCAGCAGCTTGGTTACGGATGGGGAAAAACTGTTTTTT. It codes for CASSLVTDGEKLFF.

To note about this clonotype: Lacking the conserved final phenylalanine or tryptophan, this CDR3 likely reflects a read error. This chain uses TRBV6-1 with TRBJ1-1; unclear D gene. Trimming cost V 7 bases and J 0 bases, with 3 bases left between them. The CDR3 covers 11 residues. The germline V gene encodes CDR1 MNHNS and CDR2 SASEGT. In nucleotides, the CDR3 is TGTGCCAGCACTATGAACACTGAAGCTTTCCTT. It is translated as CASTMNTEAFL.

The chain links TRBV29-1 to TRBJ1-2; 7 bases are a match to TRBD1. The V and J ends lost 6 bases and 3 bases, in that order; junction bases with no gene match: 7. Germline lookup yields CDR1 SQVTM and CDR2 ANQGSEA. CDR3 length: 13 residues. The CDR3 nucleotides are TGCAGCGTAATAAGACAGGGAGACTATGGCTACACCTTC. This translates into CSVIRQGDYGYTF. The full variable domain, in which reference TRBV29-1 and TRBJ1-2 provide the parts outside the CDR3, is SAVISQKPSRDICQRGTSLTIQCQVDSQVTMMFWYRQQPGQSLTLIATANQGSEATYESGFVIDKFPISRPNLTFSTLTVSNMSPEDSSIYLCSVIRQGDYGYTFGSGTRLTVV.

This clonotype was detected only a few times. The gene calls are TRBV10-3 and TRBJ2-3; 10 bases line up with TRBD2. Germline CDR1 and CDR2: ENHRY and SYGVKD. The junction had 3 bases not matched to a gene; V was cut back by 0 bases and J by 0 bases. CDR3 length: 17 residues. CDR3 amino acids: CAISESPSGSSTDTQYF. Here the CDR3 DNA reads TGTGCCATCAGTGAGTCCCCTAGCGGGAGTAGCACAGATACGCAGTATTTT.

Many counts were recorded for this clonotype. The V call is TRBV11-1, the J call TRBJ2-6, with 14 nucleotides matching TRBD2. V was pared by 11 bases and J by 2 bases, with 5 bases of the junction left unmatched. CDR3 length: 16 amino acids. CDR1 SGHAT and CDR2 FQDESV come from the germline V gene (reference sequence). CDR3 in DNA: TGTGCCTGCACGGGACTAGCGGGAGCTGGGGCCAACGTCCTGACTTTC. Its protein product is CACTGLAGAGANVLTF.

The chain carries TRBV10-3 and TRBJ2-7; TRBD2 matches 7 bases. The DNA end lines up better with TRBJ2-5; the J call may be wrong. The CDR3 contains 14 residues. CDR1 is ENHRY and CDR2 is SYGVKD in the germline V gene. The CDR3 sequence: CATRWGGSQETQYF. The CDR3 nucleotides are TGTGCCACCCGATGGGGGGGAAGCCAAGAGACCCAGTACTTC.

This clonotype occurred many times. The chain couples TRBV6-4 to TRBJ1-5; 9 bases are a match to TRBD1. The CDR3 has 17 amino acids. The junction had 5 bases not matched to a gene; V was cut back by 0 bases and J by 2 bases. Germline V CDR1 and CDR2: MRHNA, SNTAGT. The CDR3 DNA reads TGTGCCAGCAGTGACTCGAAACAGGGGGCTTGCAATCAGCCCCAGCATTTT. Residues: CASSDSKQGACNQPQHF.

This clonotype was recorded at least ten times. This CDR3 is CSARRAGGDVTEAFF. DNA for the CDR3: TGCAGTGCTAGGAGGGCAGGGGGAGACGTCACTGAAGCTTTCTTT. The J gene is TRBJ1-1, the V gene TRBV20-1; 7 positions agree with TRBD1. Germline V gene sequence: CDR1 DFQATT, CDR2 SNEGSKA (reference sequence). The CDR3 sequence is 15 residues long. The ends lost 3 bases at V and 4 bases at J; junction bases unmatched: 11.

This clonotype was observed at least ten times. The gene calls are TRBV6-6 and TRBJ2-5; TRBD1 might be the D (5 bases). Between the trimmed V and J ends, which lost 2 bases and 2 bases, there was a span of 15 bases. The CDR3 is 16 amino acids. CDR1 MNHNY and CDR2 SVGAGI come from the germline V gene (reference sequence). The CDR3 protein is CASSYPLKDIQETQYF. The CDR3 DNA follows: TGTGCCAGCAGTTACCCGCTAAAGGACATACAAGAGACCCAGTACTTC.

The chain uses TRBV29-1 and TRBJ1-2; D gene unclear. CDR3 length: 15 residues. Between the trimmed V and J ends, which lost 3 bases and 5 bases, there was a span of 19 bases. Germline V lookup: CDR1 SQVTM, CDR2 ANQGSEA. The CDR3, as DNA: TGCAGCGTTGAGTCCGCGCCGACCGCCATTTATGGCTACACCTTC. Amino acid sequence: CSVESAPTAIYGYTF.

This rearrangement joins TRBV19 to TRBJ1-5; 7 positions agree with TRBD1. The germline V gene has CDR1 LNHDA and CDR2 SQIVND (reference sequence). The CDR3 is 17 amino acids. J lost 3 bases, V lost 3 bases, and 11 bases had no gene match. The CDR3 spells CASSIQGGGVFNQPQHF. CDR3 coding DNA: TGTGCCAGTAGTATTCAGGGGGGAGGGGTCTTCAATCAGCCCCAGCATTTT. Based on the CDR3 plus reference TRBV19 and TRBJ1-5, the full variable domain is DGGITQSPKYLFRKEGQNVTLSCEQNLNHDAMYWYRQDPGQGLRLIYYSQIVNDFQKGDIAEGYSVSREKKESFPLTVTSAQKNPTAFYLCASSIQGGGVFNQPQHFGDGTRLSIL.

The V call is TRBV2, the J call TRBJ1-5; a weak D match, TRBD1 (6 bases). Germline CDR1 reads SNHLY; CDR2 reads FYNNEI. The V and J ends lost 10 bases and 1 base respectively, with 14 bases between them. This CDR3 spans 14 amino acids. CDR3 residues: CATQRGGSNQPQHF. The DNA of the CDR3 is TGTGCCACACAAAGGGGGGGGAGCAATCAGCCCCAGCATTTT.

This clonotype showed up many times. The chain combines TRBV24-1 with TRBJ2-2, with 10 bases aligning to TRBD2. CDR3 length: 17 residues. From germline, CDR1 is KGHDR and CDR2 SFDVKD. V trimming: 5 bases; J trimming: 0 bases; junction bases outside the gene matches: 5. CDR3 protein: CATSARTSGTNTGELFF. CDR3 bases: TGTGCCACCAGTGCAAGGACTAGCGGAACGAACACCGGGGAGCTGTTTTTT.

This clonotype was counted at least ten times. The gene calls are TRBV7-9 and TRBJ2-7; D gene ambiguous. The V and J ends lost 1 base and 3 bases respectively, with 4 bases between them. The CDR3 contains 12 residues. Germline lookup yields CDR1 SEHNR and CDR2 FQNEAQ (reference sequence). CDR3 in DNA: TGTGCCAGCAGCTTAGTAGACTACGAGCAGTACTTC. This sequence encodes CASSLVDYEQYF.

This clonotype was counted ten times or more. The rearrangement joins TRBV28 to TRBJ1-2; D is undetermined. V gave up 6 bases and J gave up 8 bases, with 13 bases separating them. This CDR3 has 12 residues. The germline CDR1 and CDR2 sequences are MDHEN and SYDVKM. CDR3 sequence (DNA): TGTGCCAGCAGCCGATCGTCGTGGGGCTACACCTTC. This codes for CASSRSSWGYTF.